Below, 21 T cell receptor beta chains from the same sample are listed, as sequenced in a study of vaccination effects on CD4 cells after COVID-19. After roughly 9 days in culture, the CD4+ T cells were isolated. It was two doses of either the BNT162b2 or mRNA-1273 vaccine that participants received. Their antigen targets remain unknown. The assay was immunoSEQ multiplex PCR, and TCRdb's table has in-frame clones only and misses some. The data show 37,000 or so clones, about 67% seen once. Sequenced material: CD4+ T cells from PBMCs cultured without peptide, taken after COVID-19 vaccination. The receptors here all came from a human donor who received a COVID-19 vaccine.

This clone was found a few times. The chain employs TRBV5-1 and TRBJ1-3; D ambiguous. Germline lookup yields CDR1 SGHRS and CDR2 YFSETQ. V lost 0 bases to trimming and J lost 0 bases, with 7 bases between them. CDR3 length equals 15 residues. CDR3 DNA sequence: TGCGCCAGCAGCTTGGCCAGAAACTCTGGAAACACCATATATTTT. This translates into CASSLARNSGNTIYF.

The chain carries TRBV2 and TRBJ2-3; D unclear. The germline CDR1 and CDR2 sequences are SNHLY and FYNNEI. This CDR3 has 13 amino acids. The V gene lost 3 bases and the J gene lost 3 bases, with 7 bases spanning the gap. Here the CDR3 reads CASSEEYTDTQYF. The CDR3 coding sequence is TGTGCCAGCAGTGAGGAGTATACAGATACGCAGTATTTT.

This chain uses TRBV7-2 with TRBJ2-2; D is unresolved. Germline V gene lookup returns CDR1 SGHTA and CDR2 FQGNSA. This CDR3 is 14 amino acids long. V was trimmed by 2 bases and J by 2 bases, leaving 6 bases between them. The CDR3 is CASSLSSNTGELFF. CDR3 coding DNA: TGTGCCAGCAGCTTAAGCTCTAACACCGGGGAGCTGTTTTTT.

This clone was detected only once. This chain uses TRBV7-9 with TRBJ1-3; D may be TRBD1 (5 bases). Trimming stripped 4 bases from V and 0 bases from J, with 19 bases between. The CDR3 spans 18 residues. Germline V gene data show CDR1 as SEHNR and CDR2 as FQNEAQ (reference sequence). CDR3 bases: TGTGCCAGCAGCTCAACTTCTAGGGCAGGGCTCTCTGGAAACACCATATATTTT. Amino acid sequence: CASSSTSRAGLSGNTIYF.

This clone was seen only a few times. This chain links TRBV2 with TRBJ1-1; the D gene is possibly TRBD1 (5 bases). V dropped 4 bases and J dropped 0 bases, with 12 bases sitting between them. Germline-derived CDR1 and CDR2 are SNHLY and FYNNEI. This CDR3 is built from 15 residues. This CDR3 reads CASSGGEGMNTEAFF. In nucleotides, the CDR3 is TGTGCCAGCAGTGGAGGGGAGGGCATGAACACTGAAGCTTTCTTT.

In DNA form, the CDR3 reads TGTGCCAGCAGCCAAGAAGGGGGGTTGGGCATTGGCTACACCTTC. Its protein product is CASSQEGGLGIGYTF. This chain uses TRBV3-1 (or the pseudogene TRBV3-2) with TRBJ1-2; a weak D match, TRBD1 (6 bases). V lost 0 bases, J lost 7 bases, and 15 bases lay in between. Germline V gene sequence: CDR1 LGHDT, CDR2 YNNKEL (reference sequence). CDR3 length equals 15 residues.

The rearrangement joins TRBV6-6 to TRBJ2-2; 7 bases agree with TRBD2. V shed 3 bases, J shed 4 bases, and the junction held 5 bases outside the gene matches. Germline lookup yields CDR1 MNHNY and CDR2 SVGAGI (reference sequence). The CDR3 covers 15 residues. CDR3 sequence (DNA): TGTGCCAGCAGTTATGGGGGGGTAAGCACCGGGGAGCTGTTTTTT. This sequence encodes CASSYGGVSTGELFF.

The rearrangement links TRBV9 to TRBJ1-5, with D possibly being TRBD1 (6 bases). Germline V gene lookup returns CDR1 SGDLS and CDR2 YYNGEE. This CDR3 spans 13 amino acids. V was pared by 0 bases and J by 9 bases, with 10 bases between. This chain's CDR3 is CASSVAGGSPQHF. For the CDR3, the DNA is TGTGCCAGCAGCGTAGCGGGGGGCTCGCCCCAGCATTTT.

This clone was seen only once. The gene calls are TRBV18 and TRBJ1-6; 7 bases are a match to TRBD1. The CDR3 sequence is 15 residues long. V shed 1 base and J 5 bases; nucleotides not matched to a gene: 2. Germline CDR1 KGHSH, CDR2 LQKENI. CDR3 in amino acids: CASSPRDRDNSPLHF. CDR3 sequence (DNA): TGTGCCAGCTCACCACGGGACAGAGATAATTCACCCCTCCACTTT.

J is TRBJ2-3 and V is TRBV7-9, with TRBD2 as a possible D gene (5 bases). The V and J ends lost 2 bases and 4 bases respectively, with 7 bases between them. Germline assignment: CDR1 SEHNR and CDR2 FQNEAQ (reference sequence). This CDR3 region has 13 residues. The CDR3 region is CASSLRRADTQYF. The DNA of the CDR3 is TGTGCCAGCAGCTTACGGCGGGCAGATACGCAGTATTTT.

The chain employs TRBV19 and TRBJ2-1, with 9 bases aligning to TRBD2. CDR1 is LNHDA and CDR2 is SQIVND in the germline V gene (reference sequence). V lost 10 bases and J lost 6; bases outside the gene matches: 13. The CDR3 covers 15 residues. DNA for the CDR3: TGTGCCACCACCTCGCTAGCGGGAAAGGGCAATGAGCAGTTCTTC. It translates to CATTSLAGKGNEQFF. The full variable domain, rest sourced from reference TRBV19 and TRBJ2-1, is DGGITQSPKYLFRKEGQNVTLSCEQNLNHDAMYWYRQDPGQGLRLIYYSQIVNDFQKGDIAEGYSVSREKKESFPLTVTSAQKNPTAFYLCATTSLAGKGNEQFFGPGTRLTVL.

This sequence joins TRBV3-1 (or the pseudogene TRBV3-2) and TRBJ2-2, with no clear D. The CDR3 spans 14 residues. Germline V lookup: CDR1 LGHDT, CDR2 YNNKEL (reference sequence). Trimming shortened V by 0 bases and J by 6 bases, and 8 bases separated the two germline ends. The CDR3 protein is CASSQEIGPGELFF. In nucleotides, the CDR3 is TGTGCCAGCAGCCAAGAAATAGGGCCCGGGGAGCTGTTTTTT.

CDR3 coding DNA: TGTGCCACCAGTGACCTAAGGAACAATGAGCAGTTCTTC. It translates to CATSDLRNNEQFF. J is TRBJ2-1 and V is TRBV24-1; D is unresolved. The CDR3 length is 13 residues. Trimming took 4 bases from V and 5 from J, leaving 8 bases between them. Germline assignment: CDR1 KGHDR and CDR2 SFDVKD.

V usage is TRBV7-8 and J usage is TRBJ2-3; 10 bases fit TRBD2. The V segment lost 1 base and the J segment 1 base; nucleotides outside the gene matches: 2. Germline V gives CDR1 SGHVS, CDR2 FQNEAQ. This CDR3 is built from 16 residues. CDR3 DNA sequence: TGTGCCAGCAGCTTAGGCCTAGCGGGGGGCACAGATACGCAGTATTTT. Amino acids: CASSLGLAGGTDTQYF.

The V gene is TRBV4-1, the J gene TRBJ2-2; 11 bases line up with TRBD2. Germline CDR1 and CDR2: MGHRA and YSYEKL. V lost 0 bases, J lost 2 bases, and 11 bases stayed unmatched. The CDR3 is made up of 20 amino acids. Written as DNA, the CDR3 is TGCGCCAGCAGCCAAGAAGGAGGCCCGGGACTAGCGGTTAACACCGGGGAGCTGTTTTTT. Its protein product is CASSQEGGPGLAVNTGELFF.

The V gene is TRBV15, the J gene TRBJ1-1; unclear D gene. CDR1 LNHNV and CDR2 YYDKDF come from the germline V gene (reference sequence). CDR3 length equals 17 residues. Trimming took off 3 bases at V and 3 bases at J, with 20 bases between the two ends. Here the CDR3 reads CATSSLLYSDWDTEAFF. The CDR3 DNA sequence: TGTGCCACCAGCAGCCTCCTCTACAGCGATTGGGACACTGAAGCTTTCTTT.

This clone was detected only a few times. For the CDR3, the DNA is TGTGCCTGGAGTTTCACAGGGGCTCCTGTCTATGGCTACACCTTC. Its translation: CAWSFTGAPVYGYTF. The J gene is TRBJ1-2, the V gene TRBV30; 7 bases are shared with TRBD1. Per germline, CDR1 GTSNPN and CDR2 SVGIG (reference sequence). CDR3 length equals 15 residues. J was trimmed by 4 bases and V by 2 bases; bases with no gene match: 10.

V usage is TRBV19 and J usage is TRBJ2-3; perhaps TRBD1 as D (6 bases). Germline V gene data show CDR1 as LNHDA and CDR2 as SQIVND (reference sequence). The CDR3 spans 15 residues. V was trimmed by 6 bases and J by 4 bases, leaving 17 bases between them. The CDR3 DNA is TGTGCCAGTAGCCGACCCGGGACAATTTCAGATACGCAGTATTTT. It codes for CASSRPGTISDTQYF.

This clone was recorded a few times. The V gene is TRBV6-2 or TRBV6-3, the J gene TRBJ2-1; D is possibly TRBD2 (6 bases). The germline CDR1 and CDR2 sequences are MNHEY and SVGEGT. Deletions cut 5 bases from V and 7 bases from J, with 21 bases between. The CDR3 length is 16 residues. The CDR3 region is CASSPSRGGGNNEQFF. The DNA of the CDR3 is TGTGCCAGCAGTCCCTCGCGGGGAGGAGGGAATAATGAGCAGTTCTTC.

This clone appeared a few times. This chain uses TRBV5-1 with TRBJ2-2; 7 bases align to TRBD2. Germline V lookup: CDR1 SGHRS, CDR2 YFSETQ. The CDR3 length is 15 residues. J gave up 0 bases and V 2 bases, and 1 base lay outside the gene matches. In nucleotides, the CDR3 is TGCGCCAGCAGCTTCGGGGGGACGAACACCGGGGAGCTGTTTTTT. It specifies CASSFGGTNTGELFF.

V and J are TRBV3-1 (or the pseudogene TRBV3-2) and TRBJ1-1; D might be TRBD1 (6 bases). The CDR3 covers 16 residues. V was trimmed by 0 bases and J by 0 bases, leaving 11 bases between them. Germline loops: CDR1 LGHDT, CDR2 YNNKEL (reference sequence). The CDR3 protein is CASSQEGAIMNTEAFF. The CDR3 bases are TGTGCCAGCAGCCAAGAGGGGGCGATTATGAACACTGAAGCTTTCTTT.